This entry lists 7 T cell receptor beta chains sequenced from one sample in a study of regulatory T cells in long-lasting Graves disease. iRepertoire HTBI primers and Arm-PCR of CDR3 regions built TCR beta libraries. In TCRdb, the multiplex PCR reads were re-called with MiXCR into one record per CDR3 protein. The table records 650,000 to 850,000 distinct CDR3 sequences, about 32% of them present only once. Time point described: persistent/refractory GD, antithyroid drugs over 5 years with positive TRAb. The TCR library used RNA extracted from PBMCs. The material sequenced was peripheral blood mononuclear cells (PBMCs), taken when the disease was refractory, from a patient treated with antithyroid drugs. These receptors were collected from a female donor with Graves disease.

The rearrangement joins TRBV27 to TRBJ2-5, with D perhaps matching TRBD2 (5 bases). V shed 6 bases and J shed 1 base, with 12 bases lying between them. The CDR3 totals 14 residues. Germline V gene lookup returns CDR1 MNHEY and CDR2 SMNVEV (reference sequence). The CDR3 sequence is CASSHTDFQETQYF. In nucleotides, the CDR3 is TGTGCCAGCAGCCACACGGACTTCCAAGAGACCCAGTACTTC.

The rearrangement links TRBV6-2 or TRBV6-3 to TRBJ1-1, with D possibly TRBD1 on 6 matching bases. Between the trimmed V and J ends, which lost 5 bases and 4 bases, there was a span of 17 bases. CDR3 length: 15 residues. Germline V gene sequence: CDR1 MNHEY, CDR2 SVGEGT. Here the CDR3 DNA reads TGTGCCAGCAGTCGACAGGCCCTCATGAGCACTGAAGCTTTCTTT. Translating it yields CASSRQALMSTEAFF.

This clonotype was detected many times. V is TRBV28 and J is TRBJ2-7; 7 nucleotides line up with TRBD1. Losses at the gene ends were 4 bases for V and 4 bases for J; bases not matched to a gene: 7. The CDR3 is 14 residues long. Germline V lookup: CDR1 MDHEN, CDR2 SYDVKM. The CDR3 here is CASSWTGRIYEQYF. The CDR3, as DNA: TGTGCCAGCAGTTGGACAGGACGCATATACGAGCAGTACTTC.

The genes are TRBV6-1 and TRBJ1-1; D is uncertain. The length of the CDR3 is 16 residues. The germline gives CDR1 MNHNS, CDR2 SASEGT. V was shortened by 7 bases and J by 1 base, with 19 bases between the two germline ends. CDR3 DNA: TGTGCCAGCACGCTTCGCTTTCAGGCTCCGAACACTGAAGCTTTCTTT. It encodes CASTLRFQAPNTEAFF.

A few counts support this clonotype. This chain uses TRBV28 with TRBJ2-5; 13 nucleotides line up with TRBD2. From germline, CDR1 is MDHEN and CDR2 SYDVKM. The CDR3 runs to 19 residues. V lost 8 bases to trimming and J lost 3 bases; unmatched junction nucleotides: 18. The CDR3 nucleotides are TGTGCCAGCTATCCGATGAAATGCCCACTAGCGGGAGGGGAAGAGACCCAGTACTTC. Translating gives CASYPMKCPLAGGEETQYF.

This clonotype was detected many times. This chain links TRBV6-1 with TRBJ1-5, with unresolved D. The CDR3 is made up of 12 amino acids. With 3 bases removed from V and 7 bases from J, the gap between germline ends came to 7 bases. Germline CDR1 reads MNHNS; CDR2 reads SASEGT. CDR3: CASSEPGQPQHF. The CDR3 region has the DNA TGTGCCAGCAGTGAGCCCGGGCAGCCCCAGCATTTT.

This clonotype was recorded many times. V gene TRBV6-5 combines with J gene TRBJ2-7; D gene unclear. Per the germline V gene, CDR1 is MNHEY and CDR2 is SVGAGI. V was trimmed by 2 bases and J by 1 base, leaving 9 bases between them. The CDR3 sequence is 14 residues long. As DNA, the CDR3 is TGTGCCAGCAGTTACGGGCAGGCTTCCTACGAGCAGTACTTC. Its protein is CASSYGQASYEQYF.